Listed here are 28 T cell receptor beta chains from one sample, sequenced in a study of Ad26.COV2.S vaccination and SARS-CoV-2 variants. Only in-frame clones appear in the TCRdb table, and some are missing; sequencing was by immunoSEQ multiplex PCR. Here the sample spans just under 250,000 clones, around 89% being singletons. Documented treatment: some 20 received Ad26.COV2.S at low or high dose, single or two shots; roughly 5 received placebo; per-sample allocation not given. Specimen acquisition occurred on day 63 following the initial vaccine or placebo injection. This sample comprised peripheral blood, obtained in a trial of Ad26.COV2.S vaccine versus placebo. The source of these receptors is a person aged 18-60 years who received the Ad26.COV2.S COVID-19 vaccine or a placebo.

The V call is TRBV10-1, the J call TRBJ1-1; perhaps TRBD1 as D (6 bases). Germline V gene data show CDR1 as WNHNN and CDR2 as SYGVQD (reference sequence). Deletions cut 2 bases from V and 2 bases from J, with 9 bases between. The CDR3 is 14 residues long. This CDR3 reads CASSEDRSNTEAFF. In nucleotides, the CDR3 is TGCGCCAGCAGTGAGGACAGGAGTAACACTGAAGCTTTCTTT.

This clone is classed as medium-sized (0.01 to 0.1%). DNA of the CDR3: TGTGCCAGCAGTTTATCGGGACCCTACGAGCAGTACTTC. It yields the protein CASSLSGPYEQYF. The chain couples TRBV27 to TRBJ2-7; D is perhaps TRBD1 or TRBD2 (5 bases each). Germline-derived CDR1 and CDR2 are MNHEY and SMNVEV (reference sequence). Trimming left V 0 bases short and J 2 bases short, with 5 bases between. The CDR3 runs 13 residues.

This clone was detected ten times or more. V gene TRBV30 combines with J gene TRBJ1-1; the match to TRBD1 covers 7 bases. The CDR3 length is 14 residues. The germline gives CDR1 GTSNPN, CDR2 SVGIG (reference sequence). The J segment lost 1 base and the V segment lost 2 bases, leaving 4 bases of the junction unmatched. The CDR3 DNA is TGTGCCTGGAGTCCGGGACAGCAGAACACTGAAGCTTTCTTT. It codes for CAWSPGQQNTEAFF.

The chain joins TRBV7-3 to TRBJ2-7; D gene uncertain. Germline V CDR1 and CDR2: SGHTA, FQGTGA. Trimming stripped 5 bases from V and 4 bases from J, with 12 bases between. There are 13 residues in the CDR3. This chain's CDR3 is CASSRIPDYEQYF. CDR3 bases: TGTGCCAGCAGCCGAATACCGGATTACGAGCAGTACTTC.

The chain uses TRBV6-2 or TRBV6-3 and TRBJ1-1; D is unresolved. CDR3 length equals 13 residues. Germline V gives CDR1 MNHEY, CDR2 SVGEGT. V dropped 0 bases and J dropped 1 base, with 3 bases sitting between them. Here the CDR3 reads CASSYSRNTEAFF. Written as DNA, the CDR3 is TGTGCCAGCAGTTACTCGCGGAACACTGAAGCTTTCTTT.

This clone was seen only a few times. The V and J genes are TRBV15 and TRBJ2-1; 8 bases map to TRBD2. This CDR3 comprises 15 residues. The V gene end was trimmed by 1 base and the J gene end by 5 bases; junction bases not matched to a gene: 4. Germline CDR1 is LNHNV and CDR2 is YYDKDF (reference sequence). CDR3 loop: CATSRVSGNNNEQFF. The CDR3 DNA reads as TGTGCCACCAGCAGAGTTAGCGGGAATAACAATGAGCAGTTCTTC.

The V gene is TRBV5-1, the J gene TRBJ2-1; 7 bases are a match to TRBD2. Germline CDR1 SGHRS, CDR2 YFSETQ. This CDR3 contains 15 residues. Trimming took 3 bases from V and 1 from J; bases not matched to a gene: 4. CDR3 DNA sequence: TGCGCCAGCAGCTCGGGACTAACTTCCTACAATGAGCAGTTCTTC. Encoded protein: CASSSGLTSYNEQFF.

CDR3 nucleotides: TGTGCCAGCAGCTCTGGGGACAGGGGCTACAATGAGCAGTTCTTC. This codes for CASSSGDRGYNEQFF. The gene calls are TRBV5-4 and TRBJ2-1; 10 bases line up with TRBD1. The CDR3 sequence is 15 residues long. Germline CDR1 SGHNT, CDR2 YYREEE (reference sequence). Trimming cost V 3 bases and J 3 bases; bases outside gene matches: 3.

Here the CDR3 reads CASSKRQGDNEKLFF. CDR3 in DNA: TGTGCCAGCTCAAAACGACAGGGTGATAATGAAAAACTGTTTTTT. This chain links TRBV18 with TRBJ1-4; 7 bases agree with TRBD1. This CDR3 has 15 residues. V dropped 5 bases and J dropped 4; count of bases not matched to a gene: 7. Germline V gene sequence: CDR1 KGHSH, CDR2 LQKENI. The whole variable domain, filled in from reference TRBV18 and TRBJ1-4, reads NAGVMQNPRHLVRRRGQEARLRCSPMKGHSHVYWYRQLPEEGLKFMVYLQKENIIDESGMPKERFSAEFPKEGPSILRIQQVVRGDSAAYFCASSKRQGDNEKLFFGSGTQLSVL.

The chain links TRBV6-2 or TRBV6-3 to TRBJ1-3; weak D call: TRBD1 (6 bases). Looked up from germline, CDR1 is MNHEY and CDR2 is SVGEGT. V lost 5 bases, J lost 0 bases, and 20 bases lay in between. The CDR3 consists of 18 residues. The CDR3 DNA follows: TGTGCCAGCAGTCCGGCGTACCCACTACAGGGCTCTGGAAACACCATATATTTT. It specifies CASSPAYPLQGSGNTIYF.

J is TRBJ2-2 and V is TRBV19; TRBD1 matches 11 bases. In germline, CDR1 is LNHDA, CDR2 SQIVND (reference sequence). Losses at the gene ends were 7 bases for V and 7 bases for J; bases not matched to a gene: 5. The CDR3 has 14 amino acids. This chain's CDR3 is CASMWTGGGGELFF. As DNA, the CDR3 is TGTGCCAGTATGTGGACAGGGGGCGGCGGGGAGCTGTTTTTT.

This sequence joins TRBV5-1 and TRBJ1-6, with TRBD1 matching over 10 bases. This CDR3 is built from 17 residues. Trimming at V came to 0 bases and at J to 4 bases, leaving 4 bases not matched to a gene. Germline loops: CDR1 SGHRS, CDR2 YFSETQ. The CDR3 coding sequence is TGCGCCAGCAGCTTGGCGCCGGGACAGGGGTATAATTCACCCCTCCACTTT. This translates into CASSLAPGQGYNSPLHF.

This clone was observed a handful of times. This sequence joins TRBV2 and TRBJ2-7; TRBD2 aligns across 9 bases. The CDR3 runs 15 residues. Germline CDR1 SNHLY, CDR2 FYNNEI. J gave up 2 bases and V 5 bases, and 7 bases lay outside the gene matches. As DNA, the CDR3 is TGTGCCAGCAGTCGGCTAGCGGGACCAACCTACGAGCAGTACTTC. It translates to CASSRLAGPTYEQYF.

This chain connects TRBV11-2 to TRBJ1-3, with D unresolved. V was pared by 6 bases and J by 0 bases, with 15 bases between. In germline, CDR1 is SGHAT, CDR2 FQNNGV. This CDR3 contains 16 residues. This CDR3 is CASRPRGGYSGNTIYF. The CDR3 DNA reads as TGTGCCAGCAGACCCCGTGGCGGGTACTCTGGAAACACCATATATTTT.

This chain joins TRBV27 and TRBJ2-3; TRBD2 might be the D (5 bases). Germline CDR1 is MNHEY and CDR2 is SMNVEV (reference sequence). The CDR3 covers 15 residues. V was shortened by 5 bases and J by 3 bases, with 15 bases between the two germline ends. This CDR3 reads CASSPRGVATDTQYF. The CDR3 DNA follows: TGTGCCAGCAGTCCCCGTGGGGTAGCGACAGATACGCAGTATTTT.

The J gene is TRBJ2-7, the V gene TRBV25-1; weak D call: TRBD2 (6 bases). Trimming left V 7 bases short and J 2 bases short, with 6 bases between. Germline V gene sequence: CDR1 MGHDK, CDR2 SYGVNS. The CDR3 length is 11 residues. This CDR3 reads CASTGAYEQYF. The DNA for the CDR3 is TGTGCCAGCACGGGGGCCTACGAGCAGTACTTC.

This chain joins TRBV30 and TRBJ2-1; D unclear. CDR1 and CDR2 from the germline V gene are GTSNPN and SVGIG (reference sequence). V gave up 3 bases and J gave up 7 bases, with 7 bases separating them. This CDR3 spans 11 amino acids. The CDR3 region has the DNA TGTGCCTGGAGGAGGTCGAATGAGCAGTTCTTC. This translates into CAWRRSNEQFF.

The chain uses TRBV21-1 and TRBJ1-5. TRBV21-1 is labeled a pseudogene. CDR3 length: 13 amino acids. As DNA, the CDR3 is TGTGCCAGCAGCAAGGGTAACAATCAGCCCCAGCATTTT. This sequence encodes CASSKGNNQPQHF.

This chain connects TRBV6-5 to TRBJ1-1; TRBD1 matches 7 bases. The CDR3 totals 14 residues. Per the germline V gene, CDR1 is MNHEY and CDR2 is SVGAGI. Unmatched junction bases numbered 6, after V lost 7 bases and J lost 1 base. This CDR3 reads CASIPDRRNTEAFF. CDR3 nucleotides: TGTGCCAGCATCCCGGACAGGAGGAACACTGAAGCTTTCTTT.

A note on this clone: Compared with germline, one end of the junction differs, possibly owing to a read error. The chain is built from TRBV28 and TRBJ1-3; possibly TRBD1 for D (5 bases). Germline assignment: CDR1 MDHEN and CDR2 SYDVKM. The CDR3 is 14 residues long. DNA of the CDR3: TGTGCCAGCGGTTTTGGTGGGGGAAGAAACACCATATATTTT. It translates to CASGFGGGRNTIYF. Full variable domain (remainder filled in from reference TRBV28 and TRBJ1-3): DVKVTQSSRYLVKRTGEKVFLECVQDMDHENMFWYRQDPGLGLRLIYFSYDVKMKEKGDIPEGYSVSREKKERFSLILESASTNQTSMYLCASGFGGGRNTIYFGEGSWLTVV.

This chain joins TRBV5-5 and TRBJ2-2, with D perhaps TRBD1 or TRBD2 (5 bases each). In germline, CDR1 is SGHKS, CDR2 YYEKEE (reference sequence). Trimming took off 4 bases at V and 6 bases at J, with 13 bases between the two ends. This CDR3 spans 14 amino acids. CDR3 loop: CASSPGTPPGELFF. The CDR3 DNA is TGTGCCAGCAGCCCGGGGACCCCACCCGGGGAGCTGTTTTTT. Filled out from reference TRBV5-5 and TRBJ2-2, the complete variable domain reads DAGVTQSPTHLIKTRGQQVTLRCSPISGHKSVSWYQQVLGQGPQFIFQYYEKEERGRGNFPDRFSARQFPNYSSELNVNALLLGDSALYLCASSPGTPPGELFFGEGSRLTVL.

The V and J genes are TRBV19 and TRBJ2-5; D might be TRBD1 (6 bases). Germline lookup yields CDR1 LNHDA and CDR2 SQIVND (reference sequence). Between the trimmed V and J ends, which lost 4 bases and 5 bases, there was a span of 17 bases. This CDR3 contains 15 residues. CDR3 region: CASSTHRVLGETQYF. The CDR3 DNA is TGTGCCAGTAGTACCCACAGGGTATTGGGTGAGACCCAGTACTTC. Together with reference TRBV19 and TRBJ2-5, the CDR3 gives the full variable domain: DGGITQSPKYLFRKEGQNVTLSCEQNLNHDAMYWYRQDPGQGLRLIYYSQIVNDFQKGDIAEGYSVSREKKESFPLTVTSAQKNPTAFYLCASSTHRVLGETQYFGPGTRLLVL.

This clone was recorded once. The J gene is TRBJ2-7, the V gene TRBV5-5; D call uncertain. This CDR3 is built from 12 residues. With 4 bases removed from V and 4 bases from J, the gap between germline ends came to 9 bases. Germline CDR1 and CDR2: SGHKS and YYEKEE (reference sequence). The CDR3 sequence: CASSENSYEQYF. The CDR3 bases are TGTGCCAGCAGCGAGAACAGTTACGAGCAGTACTTC.

The chain couples TRBV18 to TRBJ2-1, with TRBD2 matching 7 bases. The CDR3 runs to 15 residues. Germline V lookup: CDR1 KGHSH, CDR2 LQKENI. The trim removed 3 bases at V and 6 bases at J, leaving 8 bases unmatched. In DNA, the CDR3 is TGTGCCAGCTCACCGTCTTCGGGGACTACCAATGAGCAGTTCTTC. It codes for CASSPSSGTTNEQFF. Combining the CDR3 with reference TRBV18 and TRBJ2-1 gives the whole variable domain NAGVMQNPRHLVRRRGQEARLRCSPMKGHSHVYWYRQLPEEGLKFMVYLQKENIIDESGMPKERFSAEFPKEGPSILRIQQVVRGDSAAYFCASSPSSGTTNEQFFGPGTRLTVL.

The CDR3: CAYRGAYEQYF. CDR3 sequence (DNA): TGTGCCTATCGGGGCGCCTACGAGCAGTACTTC. This chain connects TRBV30 to TRBJ2-7; D may be TRBD1 or TRBD2 (5 bases each). The V gene lost 7 bases and the J gene lost 2 bases, with 9 bases spanning the gap. Looked up from germline, CDR1 is GTSNPN and CDR2 is SVGIG (reference sequence). The CDR3 loop spans 11 amino acids.

This chain uses TRBV5-1 with TRBJ2-5, with D maybe TRBD1 (7 bases). With 0 bases removed from V and 2 bases from J, the gap between germline ends came to 29 bases. The CDR3 runs to 21 residues. CDR1 SGHRS and CDR2 YFSETQ come from the germline V gene. CDR3 region: CASSLAKPGVINRDSQETQYF. The CDR3 coding sequence is TGCGCCAGCAGCTTGGCTAAGCCGGGAGTTATCAACCGGGACAGTCAAGAGACCCAGTACTTC.

V and J are TRBV5-1 and TRBJ2-1; no definite D call. In germline, CDR1 is SGHRS, CDR2 YFSETQ. This CDR3 has 14 amino acids. Trimming took off 3 bases at V and 0 bases at J, with 7 bases between the two ends. The CDR3 DNA reads as TGCGCCAGCAGCTCCCTGATCTCCTACAATGAGCAGTTCTTC. This encodes CASSSLISYNEQFF.

The rearrangement uses TRBV6-5 and TRBJ1-4, with D unresolved. CDR3 length: 12 amino acids. Germline V gives CDR1 MNHEY, CDR2 SVGAGI. The germline V and J ends were trimmed by 4 bases and 5 bases, with 5 bases remaining between them. The CDR3 sequence is CASSSKNEKLFF. CDR3 nucleotides: TGTGCCAGCAGTTCCAAAAATGAAAAACTGTTTTTT.